These T cell receptor beta chains were read from a single sample in a study of blood T cell repertoires in COVID-19. Sequencing used immunoSEQ multiplex PCR; TCRdb keeps in-frame clones, though not all of them. The sample has 150,000 to 200,000 clones; more than 70% are singletons. The sequencing input was peripheral blood. Receptor source: a human donor in a cohort sampled during active COVID-19. Each CDR3 is given without its conserved first and last residue.

V	J	CDR3
TRBV24-1	TRBJ2-3	ATSGQAAPGTQY
TRBV4-2	TRBJ2-1	ASSREKAGVIRNEQF
TRBV19	TRBJ1-5	ASSIGTGWGQPQH
TRBV14	TRBJ1-6	ASSIRRSSYNSPLH
TRBV10-2	TRBJ2-3	ASSRGSTDTQY
TRBV27	TRBJ1-6	ASSRWDRGGSPLH
TRBV7-6	TRBJ2-7	AGISPGLAPYEQY
TRBV6-6	TRBJ1-5	ASRTGGFQPQH
TRBV6-2/TRBV6-3	TRBJ2-7	ASSYAIHRDSRTGEQY
TRBV5-1	TRBJ1-1	ASSSGQGGATEAF
TRBV28	TRBJ1-2	ASSLNRAYGYT
TRBV29-1	TRBJ1-1	SVSRDTRVSF
TRBV10-3	TRBJ1-4	AISERGGEEKLF
TRBV6-5	TRBJ1-2	ASRGQGQEGYT
TRBV18	TRBJ2-6	ASSPRAGTDYSGANVLT
TRBV18	TRBJ2-7	ASSQQTGPASEQY
TRBV29-1	TRBJ1-5	SVETGRNQPQH
TRBV18	TRBJ1-3	ASSPPAGSGNTIY
TRBV3-1/TRBV3-2	TRBJ2-5	ASSPGLPQETQY
TRBV20-1	TRBJ2-1	SASGQNEQF
TRBV10-2	TRBJ1-5	ASSEEVFAQPQH
TRBV4-2	TRBJ2-3	ASSQDTSGPTDTQY
TRBV10-2	TRBJ2-6	ASTGQAGSGSGANVLT
TRBV11-2	TRBJ2-1	ASSFRTSGGQYNEQF
TRBV6-6	TRBJ1-6	ASSPRWIPLH
TRBV18	TRBJ2-7	ASSPREEQY
TRBV5-5	TRBJ2-7	AGFDRPY
TRBV19	TRBJ1-2	ASSTQGVQSYGYT
TRBV18	TRBJ2-6	ASSPGTAGSGANVLT
TRBV12-3/TRBV12-4	TRBJ2-2	ASSFRDTGELF
TRBV9	TRBJ2-7	ASSAGQGPSYEQY
TRBV29-1	TRBJ2-1	SGGTLGNEQF
TRBV19	TRBJ2-7	ASSTLQGEQY
TRBV12-3/TRBV12-4	TRBJ2-1	ASTQGSEQF
TRBV9	TRBJ2-1	ASSARLAGGLNEQF
TRBV28	TRBJ2-5	ASSPQSHGETQY
TRBV9	TRBJ1-2	ASSGGQVLNYGYT
TRBV9	TRBJ2-1	ASSGGTSGYNEQF
TRBV28	TRBJ2-7	ASSFPWREPYEQY
TRBV2	TRBJ1-2	ASFGRGLGGYT
TRBV21-1	TRBJ2-7	ASSNWPDKIYEQY